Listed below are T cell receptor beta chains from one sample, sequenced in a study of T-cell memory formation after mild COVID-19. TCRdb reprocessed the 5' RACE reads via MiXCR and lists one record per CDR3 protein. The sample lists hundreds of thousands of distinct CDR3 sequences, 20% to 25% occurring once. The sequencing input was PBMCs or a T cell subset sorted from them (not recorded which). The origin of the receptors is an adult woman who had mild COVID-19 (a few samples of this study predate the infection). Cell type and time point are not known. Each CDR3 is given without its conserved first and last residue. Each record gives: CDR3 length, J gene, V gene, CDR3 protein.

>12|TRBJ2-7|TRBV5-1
ASSNGLGTYEQY
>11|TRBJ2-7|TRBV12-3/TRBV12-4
ASSQGEVREQY
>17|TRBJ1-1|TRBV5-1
ASSLRGQGALSVNTEAF
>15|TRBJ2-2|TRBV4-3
ASSQDLLAGVAGELF
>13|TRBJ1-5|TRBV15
ATSSDVESDQPQH
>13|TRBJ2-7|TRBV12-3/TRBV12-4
ASSSGLALSYEQY
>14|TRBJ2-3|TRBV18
ASSSLPSALTDTQY
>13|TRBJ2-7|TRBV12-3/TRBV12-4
ASSPRTGSTYEQY
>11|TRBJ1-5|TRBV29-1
SVETGLNQPQH
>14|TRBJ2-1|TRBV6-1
ASSATRQISYNEQF
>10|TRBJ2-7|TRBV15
ATSRVGYEQY
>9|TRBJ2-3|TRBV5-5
ASSVLNTQY
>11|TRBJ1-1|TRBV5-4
ASSSGRGTEAF
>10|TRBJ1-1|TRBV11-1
ASSKGTTEAF
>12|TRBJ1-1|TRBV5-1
ASSFSTGDTEAF
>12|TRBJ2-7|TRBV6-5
ASMRRDRAYEQY
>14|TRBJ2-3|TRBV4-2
ASSPGLQADTDTQY
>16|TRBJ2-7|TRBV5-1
ASSLGPPTSRVSYEQY
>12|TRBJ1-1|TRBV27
ATSDRGENTEAF
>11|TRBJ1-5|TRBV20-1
SAKSTGRQPQH
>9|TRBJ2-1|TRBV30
AWGLYNEQF
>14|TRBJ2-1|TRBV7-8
ASSPLVGQAEGEQF
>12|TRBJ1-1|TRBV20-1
SARLAAGDTEAF
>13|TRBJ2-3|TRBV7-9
ASSLYGQSTDTQY
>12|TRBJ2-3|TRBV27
ASSGAPSTDTQY
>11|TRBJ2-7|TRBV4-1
ASSLSSGNEQY
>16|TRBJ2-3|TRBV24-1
ATSDPVWTSGSTDTQY
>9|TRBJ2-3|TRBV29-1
SSLTRVAQY
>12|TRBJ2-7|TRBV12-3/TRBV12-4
ASSLDGSTYEQD
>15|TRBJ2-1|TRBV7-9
ASTAGQAGVRWDEQF
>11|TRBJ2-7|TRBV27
ASSRDPRYEQY
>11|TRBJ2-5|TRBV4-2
ASSDTSKETQY
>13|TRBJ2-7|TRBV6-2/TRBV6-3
ASSSYLAASYEQY
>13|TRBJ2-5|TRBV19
ASSILAGGEETQY
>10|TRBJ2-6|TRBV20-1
SAVGGANVLT
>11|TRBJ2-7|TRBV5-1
ASSWHAGDEQY
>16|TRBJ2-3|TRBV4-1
ASSQLLGLAGGTDTQY
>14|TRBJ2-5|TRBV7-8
ASRHKIAGGQETQY
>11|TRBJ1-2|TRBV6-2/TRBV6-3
ASSYSGGYGYT
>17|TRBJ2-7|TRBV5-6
ASSPRWGNDHIQAYEQY
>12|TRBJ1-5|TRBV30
AWSVGQGNQPQH
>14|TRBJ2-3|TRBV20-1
SARHAAGGRTDTQY